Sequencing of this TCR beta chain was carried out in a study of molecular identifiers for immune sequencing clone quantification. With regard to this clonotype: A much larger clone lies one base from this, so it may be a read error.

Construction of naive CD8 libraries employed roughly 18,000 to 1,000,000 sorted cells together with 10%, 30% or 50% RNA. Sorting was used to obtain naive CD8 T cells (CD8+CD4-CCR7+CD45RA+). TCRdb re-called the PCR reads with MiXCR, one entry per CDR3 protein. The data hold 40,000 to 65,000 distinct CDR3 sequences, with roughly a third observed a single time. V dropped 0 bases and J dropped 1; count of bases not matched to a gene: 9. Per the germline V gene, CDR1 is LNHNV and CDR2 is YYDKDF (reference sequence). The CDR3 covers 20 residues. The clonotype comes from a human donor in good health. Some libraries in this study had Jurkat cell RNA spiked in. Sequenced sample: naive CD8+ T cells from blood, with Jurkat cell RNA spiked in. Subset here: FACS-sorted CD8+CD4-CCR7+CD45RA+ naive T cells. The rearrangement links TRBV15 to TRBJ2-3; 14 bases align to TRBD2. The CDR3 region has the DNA TGTGCCACCAGCAGAGATAGGGGGACTAGCGGGAGATGGGGCACAGATACGCAGTATTTT. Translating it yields CATSRDRGTSGRWGTDTQYF.